This T cell receptor (beta chain) was captured by sequencing in a study of OX40 agonist ivuxolimab in advanced cancers. Notes on the study in general: The 0.1-3.0 mg/kg partial responders had among the lowest clonal expansion. Averaging showed that CD8+ T cells had more expanded clones than CD4+ did.

The CDR3 consists of 13 residues. V dropped 0 bases and J dropped 11 bases, with 14 bases sitting between them. The germline gives CDR1 SGHRS, CDR2 YFSETQ. With respect to this clone: No antigen is known for it.

Sequencing used immunoSEQ multiplex PCR; TCRdb keeps in-frame clones, though not all of them. The data contain 50,000 or so clones, around 85% of them singletons. The chain links TRBV5-1 to TRBJ1-1; unclear D gene. The material sequenced was CD4+ or CD8+ T cells sorted from blood, taken in a trial of the OX40 agonist ivuxolimab. The clonotype originates from an adult with an advanced solid tumor such as melanoma, head and neck, liver or kidney cancer. The CDR3: CASSLDIPTDAFF. CDR3 DNA: TGCGCCAGCAGCTTGGACATACCAACCGACGCTTTCTTT.